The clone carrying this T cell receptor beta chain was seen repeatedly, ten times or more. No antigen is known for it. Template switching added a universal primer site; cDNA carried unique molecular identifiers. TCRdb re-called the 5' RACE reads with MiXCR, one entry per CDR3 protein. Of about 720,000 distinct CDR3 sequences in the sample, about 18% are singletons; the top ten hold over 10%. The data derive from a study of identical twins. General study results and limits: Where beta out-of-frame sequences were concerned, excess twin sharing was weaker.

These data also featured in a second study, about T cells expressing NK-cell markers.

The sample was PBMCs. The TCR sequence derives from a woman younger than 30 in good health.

The DNA of the CDR3 is TGTGCCAGCAGCCAGGGACTAGCTCAGAGGAATGAGCAGTTCTTC. Amino acid sequence: CASSQGLAQRNEQFF. The chain recombines TRBV7-2 with TRBJ2-1; 9 nucleotides match TRBD2. The J segment lost 7 bases and the V segment lost 5 bases, leaving 9 bases of the junction unmatched. The CDR3 has 15 amino acids. Germline assignment: CDR1 SGHTA and CDR2 FQGNSA.